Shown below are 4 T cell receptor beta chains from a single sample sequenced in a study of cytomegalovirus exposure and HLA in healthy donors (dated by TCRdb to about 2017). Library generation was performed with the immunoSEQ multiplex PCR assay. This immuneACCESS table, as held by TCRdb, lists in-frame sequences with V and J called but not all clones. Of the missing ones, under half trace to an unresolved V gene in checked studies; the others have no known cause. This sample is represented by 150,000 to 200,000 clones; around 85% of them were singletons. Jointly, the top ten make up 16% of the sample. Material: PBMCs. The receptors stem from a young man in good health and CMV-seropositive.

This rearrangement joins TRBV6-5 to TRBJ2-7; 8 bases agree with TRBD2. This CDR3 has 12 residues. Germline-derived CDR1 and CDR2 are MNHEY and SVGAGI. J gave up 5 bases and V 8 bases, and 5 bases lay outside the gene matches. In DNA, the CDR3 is TGTGCCAGCGGTCCGGGGGGGCACGAGCAGTACTTC. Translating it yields CASGPGGHEQYF.

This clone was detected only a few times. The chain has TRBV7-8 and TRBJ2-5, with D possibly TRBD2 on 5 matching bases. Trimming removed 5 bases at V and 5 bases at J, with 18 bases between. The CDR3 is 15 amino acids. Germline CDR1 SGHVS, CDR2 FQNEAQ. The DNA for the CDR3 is TGTGCCAGCAGCCAACAAGCCCGGGATCCGGAGACCCAGTACTTC. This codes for CASSQQARDPETQYF. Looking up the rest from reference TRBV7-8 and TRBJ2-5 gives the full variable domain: GAGVSQSPRYKVAKRGQDVALRCDPISGHVSLFWYQQALGQGPEFLTYFQNEAQLDKSGLPSDRFFAERPEGSVSTLKIQRTQQEDSAVYLCASSQQARDPETQYFGPGTRLLVL.

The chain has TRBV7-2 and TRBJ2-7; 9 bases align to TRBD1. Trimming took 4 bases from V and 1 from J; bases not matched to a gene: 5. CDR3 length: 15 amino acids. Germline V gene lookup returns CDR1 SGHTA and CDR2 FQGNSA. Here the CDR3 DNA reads TGTGCCAGCAGCTCCCCGGGACAGGGATCCTACGAGCAGTACTTC. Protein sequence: CASSSPGQGSYEQYF.

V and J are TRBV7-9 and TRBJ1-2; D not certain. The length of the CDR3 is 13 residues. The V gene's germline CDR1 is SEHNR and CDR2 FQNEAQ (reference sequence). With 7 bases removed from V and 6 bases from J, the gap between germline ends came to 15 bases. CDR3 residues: CASTTTQEDGYTF. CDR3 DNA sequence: TGTGCCAGCACCACCACTCAAGAAGATGGCTACACCTTC.